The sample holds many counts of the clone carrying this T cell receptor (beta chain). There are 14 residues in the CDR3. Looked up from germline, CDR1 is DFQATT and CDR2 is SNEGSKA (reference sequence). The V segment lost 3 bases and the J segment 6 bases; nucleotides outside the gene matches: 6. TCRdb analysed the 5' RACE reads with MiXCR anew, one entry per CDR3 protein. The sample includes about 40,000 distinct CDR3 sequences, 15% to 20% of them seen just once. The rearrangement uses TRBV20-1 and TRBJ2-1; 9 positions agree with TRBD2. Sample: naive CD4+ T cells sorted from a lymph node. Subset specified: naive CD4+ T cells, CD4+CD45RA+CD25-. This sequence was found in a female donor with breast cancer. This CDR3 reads CSARSGGPGNEQFF. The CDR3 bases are TGCAGTGCTAGGAGCGGGGGGCCGGGCAATGAGCAGTTCTTC.